The clone carrying this T cell receptor (beta chain) was seen repeatedly, ten times or more. Its specificity is not known. The source of the sample is a study of T cells in Graves' hyperthyroidism and ophthalmopathy. Study at large: Peripheral blood was taken when the disease was first diagnosed, before any treatment began.

Findings of the study overall: Most thyroid-expanded clonotypes above 0.001 were also found in blood.

Regions amplified from RNA transcripts were the TCR beta CDR3 regions. RT-PCR in the first round (using the HTBI primer set) targeted the TCR CDR3. MiXCR was run by TCRdb on the multiplex PCR reads, yielding one entry per CDR3 protein. This table has roughly 660,000 distinct CDR3 sequences, 15% to 20% appearing once. Germline values: CDR1 SGHKS, CDR2 YYEKEE (reference sequence). CDR3 length equals 15 residues. Trimming took off 4 bases at V and 0 bases at J, with 12 bases between the two ends. For Graves' hyperthyroidism to be stable, ophthalmopathy could not progress within 18 months. PBMCs stemmed from approximately 10 ml fresh peripheral blood.

The chain has TRBV5-5 and TRBJ2-3; D might be TRBD2 (6 bases). This TCR was sampled from a man aged 50-59 years with Graves' hyperthyroidism. Sequencing used blood. The chain's CDR3 is CASSGVGLSTDTQYF. The DNA for the CDR3 is TGTGCCAGCAGCGGGGTTGGACTAAGCACAGATACGCAGTATTTT.